This TCR beta chain was obtained from a study of blood T cell repertoires in COVID-19. A remark on this clone: Other DNA sequences in the sample encode the same CDR3.

Produced via immunoSEQ multiplex PCR; TCRdb's table is partial and in-frame only. The sample includes about 19,000 clones, 82% of them seen just once. This CDR3 has 14 residues. The V end was cut by 0 bases, the J end by 4 bases, with 10 bases between. The V gene's germline CDR1 is KGHSH and CDR2 LQKENI. This clonotype originated in a human donor in a cohort sampled during active COVID-19. The chain links TRBV18 to TRBJ2-7; tentatively, D is TRBD1 (6 bases). Sequencing was performed on peripheral blood. The CDR3, as DNA: TGTGCCAGCTCACCACCCGCAGGGGCATACGAGCAGTACTTC. Residues: CASSPPAGAYEQYF.